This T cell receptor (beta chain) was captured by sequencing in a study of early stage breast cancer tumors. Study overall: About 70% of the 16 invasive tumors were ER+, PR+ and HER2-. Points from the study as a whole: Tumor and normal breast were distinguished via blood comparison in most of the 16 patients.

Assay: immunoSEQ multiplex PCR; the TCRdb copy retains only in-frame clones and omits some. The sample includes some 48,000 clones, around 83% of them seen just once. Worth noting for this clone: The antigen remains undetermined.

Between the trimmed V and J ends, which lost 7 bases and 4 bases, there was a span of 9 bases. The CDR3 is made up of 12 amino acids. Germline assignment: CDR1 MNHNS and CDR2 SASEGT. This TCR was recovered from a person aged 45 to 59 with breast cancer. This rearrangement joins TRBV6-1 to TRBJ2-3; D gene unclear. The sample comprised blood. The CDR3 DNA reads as TGTGCCAGCAAAGGAATGGCAGATACGCAGTATTTT. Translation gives CASKGMADTQYF.